This TCR delta chain was sequenced in a study of γδ T cells in repeated Plasmodium falciparum infection. TCRdb applied CATT to the multiplex PCR reads for clone calling. This table has tens of thousands of delta-chain clones, over 1.5% appearing once. Note on this clone: This DNA's translation and the protein TCRdb lists, from a much larger clone, do not match at residue 5, likely due to a read error; the protein shown is translated from the DNA.

The sequence was collected from a pool of human donors (malaria-infected and uninfected, not separated). Sequenced sample: gamma-delta T cells from blood.

The CDR3 is CAFNMPVPYWGIQSPYKLIF. CDR3 bases: TGTGCCTTTAATATGCCCGTTCCCTACTGGGGGATACAGAGTCCTTATAAACTCATCTTT. The chain has TRDV3 and TRDJ1; 12 nucleotides align to TRDD3. The CDR3 has 20 amino acids. Germline loops: CDR1 TVYSNPD, CDR2 GDNSRS (reference sequence). V lost 1 base, J lost 6 bases, and 24 bases stayed unmatched.